The 4 T cell receptor beta chains below all came from one sample that was sequenced in a study of T cells after posttransplantation cyclophosphamide. The method was immunoSEQ multiplex PCR; TCRdb's version includes in-frame clones alone and lacks a portion of them. The top ten clones hold around 5.8% of a sample with roughly 25,000 clones, roughly 82% of them seen once. Specimen: PBMCs. The receptors here all came from a woman aged 55-75 years with a blood cancer, CMV-positive, and with a related stem cell donor.

This clone was observed a single time. The chain joins TRBV5-1 to TRBJ2-3, with 9 bases matching TRBD2. There are 16 residues in the CDR3. The germline V gene encodes CDR1 SGHRS and CDR2 YFSETQ. V trimming: 4 bases; J trimming: 1 base; junction bases outside the gene matches: 7. In DNA form, the CDR3 reads TGCGCCAGCAGCCCTAACGGCGGGGGGGGCACAGATACGCAGTATTTT. Its translation is CASSPNGGGGTDTQYF. The full variable domain, in which reference TRBV5-1 and TRBJ2-3 provide the parts outside the CDR3, is KAGVTQTPRYLIKTRGQQVTLSCSPISGHRSVSWYQQTPGQGLQFLFEYFSETQRNKGNFPGRFSGRQFSNSRSEMNVSTLELGDSALYLCASSPNGGGGTDTQYFGPGTRLTVL.

CDR3 region: CASSLEAGDGNEQFF. CDR3 sequence (DNA): TGCGCCAGCAGCTTGGAAGCGGGAGATGGTAATGAGCAGTTCTTC. The chain recombines TRBV5-1 with TRBJ2-1; 8 nucleotides align to TRBD2. V shed 0 bases and J 7 bases; nucleotides not matched to a gene: 6. Germline values: CDR1 SGHRS, CDR2 YFSETQ. The CDR3 length is 15 residues.

This chain uses TRBV5-1 with TRBJ1-1; TRBD1 might be the D (5 bases). The CDR3 contains 11 residues. Germline CDR1 and CDR2: SGHRS and YFSETQ. The germline V and J ends were trimmed by 2 bases and 8 bases, with 7 bases remaining between them. The chain's CDR3 is CASSLRQEAFF. In DNA form, the CDR3 reads TGCGCCAGCAGCTTAAGACAGGAAGCTTTCTTT.

V and J are TRBV5-1 and TRBJ1-3; perhaps TRBD1 as D (5 bases). The CDR3 contains 12 residues. Germline V gene lookup returns CDR1 SGHRS and CDR2 YFSETQ. Deletions cut 7 bases from V and 4 bases from J, with 9 bases between. The CDR3 protein is CASQGSGNTIYF. CDR3 coding DNA: TGCGCCAGCCAGGGTTCGGGAAACACCATATATTTT.